Sequencing of this T cell receptor beta chain was carried out in a study of CD8+ T cells in alopecia areata. This clone was recorded a few times. It was cDNA, reverse transcribed from extracted RNA, that served as the sequencing template. Libraries were prepared by immunoSEQ multiplex PCR; TCRdb keeps only in-frame clonotypes and omits some of them. Here the sample spans about 210,000 clones, around two fifths being singletons. Stated treatment: oral pan-JAK inhibitor, 5-10 mg twice daily. Peripheral blood and lesional scalp punch biopsies were taken from alopecia areata patients. Trimming removed 5 bases at V and 0 bases at J, with 11 bases between. Germline V gene sequence: CDR1 MNHEY, CDR2 SVGAGI. The CDR3 consists of 14 residues.

This clonotype originated in a human donor with alopecia areata. The specimen comprised CD4+ T cells sorted from blood, sampled at approximately week 37, from a patient treated with tofacitinib. This chain uses TRBV6-5 with TRBJ2-7; no firm D call. This CDR3 is CASSRTASSYEQYF. The CDR3 coding sequence is TGTGCCAGCAGTCGGACCGCGAGCTCCTACGAGCAGTACTTC.